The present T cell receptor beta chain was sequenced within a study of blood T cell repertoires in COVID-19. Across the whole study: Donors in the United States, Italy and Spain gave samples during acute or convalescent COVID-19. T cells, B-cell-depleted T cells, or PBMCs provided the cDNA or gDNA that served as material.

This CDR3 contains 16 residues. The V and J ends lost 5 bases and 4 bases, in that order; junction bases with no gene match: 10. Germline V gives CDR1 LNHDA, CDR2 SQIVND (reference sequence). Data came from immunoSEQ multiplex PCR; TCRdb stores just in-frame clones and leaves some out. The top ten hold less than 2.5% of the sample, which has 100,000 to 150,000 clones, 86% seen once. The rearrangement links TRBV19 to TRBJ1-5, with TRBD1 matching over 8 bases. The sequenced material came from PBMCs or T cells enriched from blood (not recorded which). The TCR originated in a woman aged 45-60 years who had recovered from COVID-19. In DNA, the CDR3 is TGTGCCAGTAGTCGGACAGGGAGTGGGGCGAATCAGCCCCAGCATTTT. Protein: CASSRTGSGANQPQHF.